Detailed here is one T cell receptor beta chain. Antigen: not known. Trimming at V came to 5 bases and at J to 2 bases, leaving 6 bases not matched to a gene. This CDR3 has 15 residues. Germline-derived CDR1 and CDR2 are MNHEY and SMNVEV (reference sequence). These data belong to a study of post-analysis software for immune sequencing data. TCR beta cDNA libraries had unique molecular identifiers. T cells numbering roughly 0.85 to 10 million gave rise to 400,000 to 550,000 cDNA molecules. Each CDR3 protein is one row after TCRdb ran MiXCR on the PCR reads. The sample yields 700,000 to 900,000 distinct CDR3 sequences, 46% seen once. Study observations and caveats: Five or six TRBV segments, TRBV5-6, TRBV5-1 and TRBV20-1 among them, were found more frequent in patients than controls. Significantly decreased normalized Chao1 diversity was recorded for multiple sclerosis patients relative to controls. Under F measure analysis, samples from one preparation batch co-clustered strongly.

The sequence was obtained from a girl aged 5 to 17 with multiple sclerosis. Sequencing was performed on blood. The V and J genes are TRBV27 and TRBJ2-7; 10 nucleotides align to TRBD2. The CDR3 protein is CASSPRTSGPYEQYF. The CDR3 DNA reads as TGTGCCAGCAGTCCCCGGACTAGCGGTCCCTACGAGCAGTACTTC.